One sample yielded the 8 T cell receptor beta chains listed below, sequenced in a study of response to subunit inactivated influenza vaccine. A single record per CDR3 protein comes from TCRdb applying MiXCR to the RT-PCR reads. Among about 650,000 distinct CDR3 sequences listed, about 15% were seen once. Sequenced here: PBMCs from blood, sampled less than 15 days before vaccination. Source of these receptors: a man over 45 who received an inactivated influenza vaccine.

This clonotype was seen a handful of times. The J gene is TRBJ2-1, the V gene TRBV4-2, with 8 bases identical to TRBD1. CDR3 size: 15 residues. Germline CDR1 and CDR2: LGHNA and YNFKEQ. V lost 3 bases, J lost 5 bases, and 6 bases stayed unmatched. The DNA of the CDR3 is TGTGCCAGCAGCCACGGACAGGGCAGCAACAATGAGCAGTTCTTC. This codes for CASSHGQGSNNEQFF.

This clonotype occurred a few times. V is TRBV29-1 and J is TRBJ2-7; D might be TRBD2 (6 bases). The CDR3 has 13 residues. Germline V lookup: CDR1 SQVTM, CDR2 ANQGSEA. V lost 4 bases and J 2 bases, leaving 12 bases between the germline ends. In DNA form, the CDR3 reads TGCAGCGTTGTAGTCGGGAGCACCTACGAGCAGTACTTC. Translation gives CSVVVGSTYEQYF.

This chain's CDR3 is CASSITGRNTEAFF. DNA for the CDR3: TGTGCCAGCAGCATCACAGGGCGGAACACTGAAGCTTTCTTT. The genes are TRBV6-1 and TRBJ1-1; the D gene is possibly TRBD1 (6 bases). Germline V gives CDR1 MNHNS, CDR2 SASEGT. CDR3 length equals 14 residues. Trimming took off 6 bases at V and 1 base at J, with 12 bases between the two ends.

The CDR3 reads CSAGLDYHEQYF. CDR3 in DNA: TGCAGCGCTGGACTGGACTATCACGAGCAGTACTTC. The chain recombines TRBV29-1 with TRBJ2-7; a possible D gene is TRBD2 (6 bases). Per germline, CDR1 SQVTM and CDR2 ANQGSEA. The germline V and J ends were trimmed by 7 bases and 5 bases, with 15 bases remaining between them. The CDR3 spans 12 residues.

The chain has TRBV3-1 and TRBJ1-2, with 8 bases lining up with TRBD1. Germline CDR1 reads LGHDT; CDR2 reads YNNKEL (reference sequence). With 4 bases clipped from V and 3 bases from J, the junction kept 4 bases outside the gene matches. The CDR3 runs 14 residues. The CDR3 DNA reads as TGTGCCAGCAGCCTGAGGACAGGGTACTATGGCTACACCTTC. This encodes CASSLRTGYYGYTF.

The CDR3 here is CASSEGLAGYTF. In DNA form, the CDR3 reads TGTGCCAGCAGTGAAGGACTGGCGGGCTACACCTTC. This chain connects TRBV6-1 to TRBJ1-2; D is ambiguous. The CDR3 has 12 amino acids. V lost 1 base, J lost 8 bases, and 8 bases lay in between. CDR1 MNHNS and CDR2 SASEGT come from the germline V gene.

The CDR3 coding sequence is TGTGCCAGCGGGTTATACACAGATACGCAGTATTTT. It translates to CASGLYTDTQYF. This rearrangement joins TRBV28 to TRBJ2-3; D remains unclear. Germline lookup yields CDR1 MDHEN and CDR2 SYDVKM. This CDR3 contains 12 residues. V dropped 8 bases and J dropped 2 bases, with 8 bases sitting between them.

J is TRBJ2-3 and V is TRBV4-3, with D possibly TRBD2 on 5 matching bases. V was shortened by 6 bases and J by 0 bases, with 16 bases between the two germline ends. The CDR3 is 16 amino acids. Germline-derived CDR1 and CDR2 are LGHNA and YSLEER. CDR3 residues: CASRRWAGSSTDTQYF. As DNA, the CDR3 is TGCGCCAGCAGACGATGGGCGGGCTCTAGCACAGATACGCAGTATTTT.